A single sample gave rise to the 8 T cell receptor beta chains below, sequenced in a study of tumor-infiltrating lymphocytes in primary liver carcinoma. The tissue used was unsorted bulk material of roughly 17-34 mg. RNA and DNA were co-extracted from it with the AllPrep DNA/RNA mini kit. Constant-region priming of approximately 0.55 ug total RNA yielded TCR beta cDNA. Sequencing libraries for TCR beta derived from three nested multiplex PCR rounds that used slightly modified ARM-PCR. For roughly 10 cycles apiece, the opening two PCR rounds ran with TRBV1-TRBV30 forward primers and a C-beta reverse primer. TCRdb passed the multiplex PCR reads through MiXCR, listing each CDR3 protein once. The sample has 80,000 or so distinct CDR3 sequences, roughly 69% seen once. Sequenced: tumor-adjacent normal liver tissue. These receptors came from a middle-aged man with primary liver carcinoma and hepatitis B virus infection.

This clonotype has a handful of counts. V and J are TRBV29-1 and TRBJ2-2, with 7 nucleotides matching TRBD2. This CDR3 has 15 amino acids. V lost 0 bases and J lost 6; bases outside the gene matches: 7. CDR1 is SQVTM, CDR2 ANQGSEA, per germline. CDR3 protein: CSVEDAAGAPGELFF. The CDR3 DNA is TGCAGCGTTGAAGACGCCGCGGGAGCCCCCGGGGAGCTGTTTTTT.

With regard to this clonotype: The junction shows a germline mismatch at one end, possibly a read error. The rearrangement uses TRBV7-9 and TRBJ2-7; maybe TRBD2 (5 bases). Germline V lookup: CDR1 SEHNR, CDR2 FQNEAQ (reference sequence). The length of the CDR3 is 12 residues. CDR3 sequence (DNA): TGCTCCAGCAGCTTAGCGCCTTACGAGCAGTACTTC. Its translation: CSSSLAPYEQYF.

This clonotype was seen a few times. The CDR3 loop is CSVYPPSAEQFF. The CDR3 DNA is TGCAGCGTGTACCCCCCATCTGCTGAGCAGTTCTTC. The J gene is TRBJ2-1, the V gene TRBV29-1; D not resolved. This CDR3 is built from 12 residues. From germline, CDR1 is SQVTM and CDR2 ANQGSEA. The V and J ends lost 6 bases and 9 bases respectively, with 15 bases between them.

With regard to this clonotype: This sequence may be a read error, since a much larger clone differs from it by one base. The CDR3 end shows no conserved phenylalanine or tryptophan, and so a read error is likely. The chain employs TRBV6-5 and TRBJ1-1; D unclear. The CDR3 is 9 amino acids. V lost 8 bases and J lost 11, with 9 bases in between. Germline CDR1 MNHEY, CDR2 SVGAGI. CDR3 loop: CASVPGAFS. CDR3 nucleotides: TGTGCCAGCGTCCCGGGCGCTTTCTCT.

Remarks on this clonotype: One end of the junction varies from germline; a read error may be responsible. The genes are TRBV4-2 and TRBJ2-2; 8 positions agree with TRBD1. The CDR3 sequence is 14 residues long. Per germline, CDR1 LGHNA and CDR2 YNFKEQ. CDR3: CASSTGGYAGEMFF. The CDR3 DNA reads TGTGCCAGCAGCACAGGGGGTTACGCCGGGGAGATGTTCTTT.

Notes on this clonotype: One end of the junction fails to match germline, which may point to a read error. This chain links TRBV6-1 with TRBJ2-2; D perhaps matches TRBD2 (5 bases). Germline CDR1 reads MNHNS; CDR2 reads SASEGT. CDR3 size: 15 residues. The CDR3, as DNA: TGTGCCAGGAGTCCGATTCGGGGAGTCACCGGGAAGCTGTTTTTT. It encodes CARSPIRGVTGKLFF.

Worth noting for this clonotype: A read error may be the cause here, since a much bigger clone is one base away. The CDR3 sequence is CASSPRTGGAGTGELFF. The CDR3, as DNA: TGTGCCAGCAGCCCCCGGACAGGGGGCGCGGGGACCGGGGAGCTGTTTTTT. The chain is built from TRBV12-3 or TRBV12-4 and TRBJ2-2; 11 positions match TRBD1. The V gene end was trimmed by 6 bases and the J gene end by 5 bases; junction bases not matched to a gene: 11. The CDR3 has 17 residues.

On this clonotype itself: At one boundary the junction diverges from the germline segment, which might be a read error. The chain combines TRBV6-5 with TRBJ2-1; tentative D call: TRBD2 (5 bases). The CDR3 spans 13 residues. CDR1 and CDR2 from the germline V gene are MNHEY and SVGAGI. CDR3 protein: CASSGLGNNEQFF. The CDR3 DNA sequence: TGTGCCAGCAGTGGACTGGGGAACAACGAGCAGTTCTTC.